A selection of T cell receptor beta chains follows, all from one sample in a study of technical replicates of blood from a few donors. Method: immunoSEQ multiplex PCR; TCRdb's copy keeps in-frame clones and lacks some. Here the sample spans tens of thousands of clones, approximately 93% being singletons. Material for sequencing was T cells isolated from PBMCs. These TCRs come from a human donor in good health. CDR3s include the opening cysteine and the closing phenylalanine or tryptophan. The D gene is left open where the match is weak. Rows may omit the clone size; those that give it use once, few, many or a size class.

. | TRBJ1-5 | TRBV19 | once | TGTGCCAGCCGGCAGGGCAGTCAGCCCCAGCATTTT | CASRQGSQPQHF
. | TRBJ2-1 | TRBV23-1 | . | TGCGCCAGCAGTCAATCAACAGGAACCTACAATGAGCAGTTCTTC | CASSQSTGTYNEQFF
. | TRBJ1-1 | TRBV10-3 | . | TGTGCCATCAGTGAGGAGCCTTACACTGAAGCTTTCTTT | CAISEEPYTEAFF
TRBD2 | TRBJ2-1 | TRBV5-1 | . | TGCGCCAGCACCCCGACTAGCGGGCGGGCTCAATCGGTTGAGCAGTTCTTC | CASTPTSGRAQSVEQFF
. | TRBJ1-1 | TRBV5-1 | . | TGCGCCAGCAGCGCCGGAACAGGGATGAACACTGAAGCTTTCTTT | CASSAGTGMNTEAFF
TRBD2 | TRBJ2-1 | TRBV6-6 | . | TGTGCCAGCAGGCCTAGCGGCAATGAGCAGTTCTTC | CASRPSGNEQFF
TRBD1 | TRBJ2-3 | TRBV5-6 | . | TGTGCCAGCGACTACGGGACAGGGGGCCGCGATACGCAGTATTTT | CASDYGTGGRDTQYF
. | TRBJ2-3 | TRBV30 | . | TGTGCCTGGAAGGCTAGCGGCACAGATACGCAGTATTTT | CAWKASGTDTQYF
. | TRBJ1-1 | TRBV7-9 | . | TGTGCCAGCAGCCAGGCCGGGGGTCGGGACACTGAAGCTTTCTTT | CASSQAGGRDTEAFF
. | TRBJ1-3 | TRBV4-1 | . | TGCGCCAGCAGCCACCGGGAGACTGGAAACACCATATATTTT | CASSHRETGNTIYF
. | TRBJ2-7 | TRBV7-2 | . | TGTGCCAGCAGCCTAACCTACGAGCAGTACTTC | CASSLTYEQYF
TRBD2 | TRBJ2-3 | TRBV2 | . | TGTGCCAGCAGTGAATTCCCAGCGGGAAATCCAGATACGCAGTATTTT | CASSEFPAGNPDTQYF
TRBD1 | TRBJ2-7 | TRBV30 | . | TGTGCCTGGAGAGACAGGGGTAGGCAGTACTTC | CAWRDRGRQYF
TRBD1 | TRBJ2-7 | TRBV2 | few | TGTGCCAGCAGTTGGGACAGGGGGAACGAGCAGTACTTC | CASSWDRGNEQYF
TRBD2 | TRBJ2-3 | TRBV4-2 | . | TGTGCCAGCAGCCCGGGAGGGGAAACAGATACGCAGTATTTT | CASSPGGETDTQYF
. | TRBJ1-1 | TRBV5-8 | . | TGTGCCAGCATTCCCTACTCTAAGAACACTGAAGCTTTCTTT | CASIPYSKNTEAFF
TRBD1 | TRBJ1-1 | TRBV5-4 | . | TGTGCCAGCAGCAAATCAACAGGGGCGAATCTAGAAGCTTTCTTT | CASSKSTGANLEAFF
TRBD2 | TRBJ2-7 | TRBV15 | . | TGTGCCACCAGCACCTTAGCGGGAGCGCTGGACGAGCAGTACTTC | CATSTLAGALDEQYF
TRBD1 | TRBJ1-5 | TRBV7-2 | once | TGTGCCAGCAGCGCCAGAACAGGGGAGCCCCAGCATTTT | CASSARTGEPQHF
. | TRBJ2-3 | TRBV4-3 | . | TGCGCCAGCAGCCAAGATCGCGTAGATACGCAGTATTTT | CASSQDRVDTQYF
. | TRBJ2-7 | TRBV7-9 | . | TGTGCCAGCAGCTTAGGACGGAGTGAGCAGTACTTC | CASSLGRSEQYF
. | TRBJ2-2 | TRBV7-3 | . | TGTGCCAGCAACCCCGGGACATGGAACACCGGGGAGCTGTTTTTT | CASNPGTWNTGELFF
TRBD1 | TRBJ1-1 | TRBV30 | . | TGTGCCTGGAGTGTAAAGGGGGCGCTCACTGAAGCTTTCTTT | CAWSVKGALTEAFF
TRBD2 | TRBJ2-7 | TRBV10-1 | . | TGCGCCAGCAGTGCAGCGGGAGTTTACGAGCAGTACTTC | CASSAAGVYEQYF